This is a list of T cell receptor beta chains from one sample in a study of metastatic and nonmetastatic thyroid tumors. With MiXCR, TCRdb reprocessed the PCR reads. The sample lists 10,000 to 15,000 clones; around 29% were seen once. Sequenced input: tumor tissue. Source of these receptors: a male donor with papillary thyroid cancer or a benign thyroid nodule (not recorded which). Some clones in this sample may be carry-over from other donors' samples. Both conserved end residues are part of each CDR3. D genes are given only for firm matches. Not every row has a clone size; where given, it reads once, few, many or a size class.

j_call: TRBJ1-2
clone_size: .
v_call: TRBV6-2/TRBV6-3
d_call: .
cdr3_nt: TGTGCCAGCGGCGATACCGCGGGCTACACCTTC
cdr3_aa: CASGDTAGYTF

j_call: TRBJ1-6
clone_size: .
v_call: TRBV7-2
d_call: .
cdr3_nt: TGTGCCAGCAGCCTGACGGGGGGGCGGGAATCACCCCTCCACTTT
cdr3_aa: CASSLTGGRESPLHF

j_call: TRBJ2-1
clone_size: .
v_call: TRBV10-2
d_call: TRBD2
cdr3_nt: TGCGCCAGCAGTGAGTCAGGCGGGAGCTCCTACAATGAGCAGTTCTTC
cdr3_aa: CASSESGGSSYNEQFF

j_call: TRBJ2-2
clone_size: .
v_call: TRBV20-1
d_call: TRBD2
cdr3_nt: TGCAGTGCTAAAACTAGCGGGACAGACACAGGGGAGCAGTTTTTT
cdr3_aa: CSAKTSGTDTGEQFF

j_call: TRBJ1-1
clone_size: few
v_call: TRBV12-3/TRBV12-4
d_call: TRBD1
cdr3_nt: TGTGCCAGCACCCTCCTGGGACAGGCGAACACTGAAGCTTTCTTT
cdr3_aa: CASTLLGQANTEAFF

j_call: TRBJ1-1
clone_size: .
v_call: TRBV19
d_call: .
cdr3_nt: TGTGCCAGTAGTACCCTGGTGTTGGTGAACACTGAAGCTTTCTTT
cdr3_aa: CASSTLVLVNTEAFF

j_call: TRBJ2-1
clone_size: .
v_call: TRBV7-6
d_call: TRBD2
cdr3_nt: TGTGCCAGCAGCTCCCCTGCTACTAGCGGGAGGGTTGATGAGCAGTTCTTC
cdr3_aa: CASSSPATSGRVDEQFF

j_call: TRBJ2-7
clone_size: few
v_call: TRBV6-4
d_call: .
cdr3_nt: .
cdr3_aa: CASSDWGSGAHF

j_call: TRBJ2-1
clone_size: medium-sized
v_call: TRBV12-3/TRBV12-4
d_call: TRBD1
cdr3_nt: TGTGCCAACCCTGACAGGGGATCCAACAATGAGCAGTTCTTC
cdr3_aa: CANPDRGSNNEQFF

j_call: TRBJ1-2
clone_size: .
v_call: TRBV18
d_call: TRBD1
cdr3_nt: TGTGCCAGCTCACCACAAGAGGGGGCGAGGAATGGCTACACCTTC
cdr3_aa: CASSPQEGARNGYTF

j_call: TRBJ2-1
clone_size: medium-sized
v_call: TRBV7-9
d_call: .
cdr3_nt: TGTGCCAGCAGCTTAGACGGACGAGCCTACAATGAGCAGTTCTTC
cdr3_aa: CASSLDGRAYNEQFF

j_call: TRBJ2-7
clone_size: once
v_call: TRBV7-9
d_call: TRBD2
cdr3_nt: TGTGCCAGCAGCTTAGTAGCGGGGAACGAGCAGTACTTC
cdr3_aa: CASSLVAGNEQYF

j_call: TRBJ2-1
clone_size: many
v_call: TRBV7-6
d_call: TRBD2
cdr3_nt: TGTGCCAGCAGCACTTGGGACAGGCCCGGGACTAGCGGGGGTTGGATCTTC
cdr3_aa: CASSTWDRPGTSGGWIF

j_call: TRBJ1-1
clone_size: medium-sized
v_call: TRBV7-8
d_call: .
cdr3_nt: TGTGCCAGCAGCCCTAAGAACACTGAAGCTTTCTTT
cdr3_aa: CASSPKNTEAFF

j_call: TRBJ1-3
clone_size: .
v_call: TRBV6-1
d_call: .
cdr3_nt: TGTGCCAGCAGTGAGGGCTTTACTGGAAACACCATATATTTT
cdr3_aa: CASSEGFTGNTIYF

j_call: TRBJ1-4
clone_size: .
v_call: TRBV12-3/TRBV12-4
d_call: TRBD1
cdr3_nt: TGTGCCAGCACCACAGGGGGCGGTAATGAAAAACTGTTTTTT
cdr3_aa: CASTTGGGNEKLFF

j_call: TRBJ1-4
clone_size: .
v_call: TRBV29-1
d_call: .
cdr3_nt: TGCAGCGTTGAAGAAGGGGGTATCGGTGAAAAACTGTTTTTT
cdr3_aa: CSVEEGGIGEKLFF

j_call: TRBJ2-1
clone_size: .
v_call: TRBV3-1
d_call: TRBD2
cdr3_nt: TGTGCCAGTAGCCAACAGAGACTAGCGGGATCTGAGCAGTTCTTC
cdr3_aa: CASSQQRLAGSEQFF

j_call: TRBJ2-2
clone_size: many
v_call: TRBV5-4
d_call: .
cdr3_nt: TGTGCCAGCAGCTTGCCAGGGTCGACCGGGGAGCTGTTTTTT
cdr3_aa: CASSLPGSTGELFF

j_call: TRBJ2-7
clone_size: many
v_call: TRBV5-5
d_call: .
cdr3_nt: TGTGCCAGCAGCTTGGTCGGATCCTACGAGCAGTACTTC
cdr3_aa: CASSLVGSYEQYF

j_call: TRBJ1-2
clone_size: .
v_call: TRBV24-1
d_call: TRBD1
cdr3_nt: TGTGCCACCAGTGATACCGGGACAGGGGGCGGCTACACCTTC
cdr3_aa: CATSDTGTGGGYTF

j_call: TRBJ1-1
clone_size: medium-sized
v_call: TRBV11-2
d_call: .
cdr3_nt: TGTGCCAGCAGCGACCCCTATGTCGGGGGGACTGAAGCTTTCTTT
cdr3_aa: CASSDPYVGGTEAFF

j_call: TRBJ2-3
clone_size: medium-sized
v_call: TRBV6-1
d_call: TRBD2
cdr3_nt: TGTGCCAGCAGTACTAGCGGGAGTGAAACGCAGTATTTT
cdr3_aa: CASSTSGSETQYF

j_call: TRBJ2-7
clone_size: .
v_call: TRBV7-2
d_call: .
cdr3_nt: TGTGCCAGCAGCTTGGTCTCACGGCTCTCCTACGAGCAGTACTTC
cdr3_aa: CASSLVSRLSYEQYF

j_call: TRBJ2-2
clone_size: .
v_call: TRBV7-2
d_call: .
cdr3_nt: TGTGCCAGCAGCCGTACTAGGTCCGGGGAGCTGTTTTTT
cdr3_aa: CASSRTRSGELFF

j_call: TRBJ2-7
clone_size: medium-sized
v_call: TRBV7-6
d_call: .
cdr3_nt: TGTGCCAGCAGCTCCGAGGTGGGGACACACTACGAGCAGTACTTC
cdr3_aa: CASSSEVGTHYEQYF

j_call: TRBJ1-1
clone_size: .
v_call: TRBV20-1
d_call: .
cdr3_nt: TGCAGTGCTATGAGTGGGGGTGAAGCTTTCTTT
cdr3_aa: CSAMSGGEAFF

j_call: TRBJ2-1
clone_size: few
v_call: TRBV12-3/TRBV12-4
d_call: .
cdr3_nt: TGTGCCAGCAGTTTATTTTGTATCGGGGGGCTCTCCTACAATGAGCAGTTCTTC
cdr3_aa: CASSLFCIGGLSYNEQFF

j_call: TRBJ2-3
clone_size: many
v_call: TRBV5-6
d_call: TRBD2
cdr3_nt: TGTGCCAGCAGTTGGACTAGCGGGAGGGCCGGTAGCACAGATACGCAGTATTTT
cdr3_aa: CASSWTSGRAGSTDTQYF

j_call: TRBJ2-6
clone_size: few
v_call: TRBV6-1
d_call: .
cdr3_nt: TGTGCCAGCAGTGAAGCTGCCTCTGGGGCCAACGTCCTGACTTTC
cdr3_aa: CASSEAASGANVLTF

j_call: TRBJ2-7
clone_size: .
v_call: TRBV7-9
d_call: TRBD1
cdr3_nt: TGTGCCAGCAGCTCCTGGGACAGCTACGAGCAGTACTTC
cdr3_aa: CASSSWDSYEQYF

j_call: TRBJ1-1
clone_size: few
v_call: TRBV7-9
d_call: TRBD1
cdr3_nt: TGTGCCAGCAGCTTAGGGACAGGAGACGCTTTCTTT
cdr3_aa: CASSLGTGDAFF

j_call: TRBJ2-5
clone_size: many
v_call: TRBV5-1
d_call: .
cdr3_nt: TGCGCCAGCAGCTTGGTTGATCGTGAGACCCAGTACTTC
cdr3_aa: CASSLVDRETQYF

j_call: TRBJ2-7
clone_size: medium-sized
v_call: TRBV6-1
d_call: TRBD2
cdr3_nt: TGTGCCACCAAGTTTAGCGGGGGCGGTGAGCAGTACTTC
cdr3_aa: CATKFSGGGEQYF

j_call: TRBJ1-2
clone_size: few
v_call: TRBV28
d_call: .
cdr3_nt: TGTGCCAGCAGACTCGGGGCCGGTGGCGGCTACACCTTC
cdr3_aa: CASRLGAGGGYTF

j_call: TRBJ2-2
clone_size: .
v_call: TRBV12-3/TRBV12-4
d_call: .
cdr3_nt: TGTGCCAGCAGTCCCCAAACCGGGGAGCTGTTTTTT
cdr3_aa: CASSPQTGELFF

j_call: TRBJ1-1
clone_size: .
v_call: TRBV7-2
d_call: .
cdr3_nt: TGTGCCAGCAGCTTCTCTCGGGGGGACACTGAAGCTTTCTTT
cdr3_aa: CASSFSRGDTEAFF

j_call: TRBJ2-1
clone_size: many
v_call: TRBV7-6
d_call: .
cdr3_nt: TGTGCCAGCAGCGGACCGGGACTGAGAAGCAATGAGCAGTTCTTC
cdr3_aa: CASSGPGLRSNEQFF

j_call: TRBJ2-1
clone_size: many
v_call: TRBV20-1
d_call: .
cdr3_nt: TGCAGCTATAAAGGGGCTAGCCCTTCGGTCTACAATGAGCAGTTCTTC
cdr3_aa: CSYKGASPSVYNEQFF

j_call: TRBJ1-5
clone_size: medium-sized
v_call: TRBV20-1
d_call: .
cdr3_nt: TGCAGTGCCGGGCGGCAGCCCCAGCATTTT
cdr3_aa: CSAGRQPQHF

j_call: TRBJ2-3
clone_size: .
v_call: TRBV12-3/TRBV12-4
d_call: TRBD2
cdr3_nt: TGTGCCAGCAGTTTAGTAGCGGGATGTCTAGATACGCAGTATTTT
cdr3_aa: CASSLVAGCLDTQYF

j_call: TRBJ2-1
clone_size: .
v_call: TRBV6-5
d_call: TRBD1
cdr3_nt: TGTGCCAGCAGTCTACGGACAGGGGGCACCTACAATCAGCAGGTCTTC
cdr3_aa: CASSLRTGGTYNQQVF

j_call: TRBJ1-5
clone_size: medium-sized
v_call: TRBV18
d_call: .
cdr3_nt: TGTGCCAGCTCACAGACGGCTTATAGCAATCAGCCCCAGCATTTT
cdr3_aa: CASSQTAYSNQPQHF

j_call: TRBJ2-4
clone_size: many
v_call: TRBV24-1
d_call: TRBD2
cdr3_nt: TGTGCCACCAGTGACTGGGGGGGCATTCAGTACTTC
cdr3_aa: CATSDWGGIQYF

j_call: TRBJ2-7
clone_size: few
v_call: TRBV15
d_call: .
cdr3_nt: TGTGCCACCAGCAGAGATCTAAATTCCTACGAGCAGTACTTC
cdr3_aa: CATSRDLNSYEQYF

j_call: TRBJ2-5
clone_size: many
v_call: TRBV5-1
d_call: TRBD2
cdr3_nt: TGCGCCAGCAGGGTGGGACTAGCGGGAGTTGGTGAGACCCAGTACTTC
cdr3_aa: CASRVGLAGVGETQYF

j_call: TRBJ2-2
clone_size: few
v_call: TRBV12-3/TRBV12-4
d_call: .
cdr3_nt: TGTGCCAGCACCACCTCCATGGCCGGGAGCACCGGGGAGCTGTTTTTT
cdr3_aa: CASTTSMAGSTGELFF

j_call: TRBJ1-6
clone_size: few
v_call: TRBV7-2
d_call: .
cdr3_nt: TGTGCCAGCAGCATTACGACGAATTCACCCCTCCACTTT
cdr3_aa: CASSITTNSPLHF

j_call: TRBJ1-1
clone_size: .
v_call: TRBV28
d_call: TRBD1
cdr3_nt: TGTGCCAGCGACACAGGGGGCACTGAAGCTTTCTTT
cdr3_aa: CASDTGGTEAFF

j_call: TRBJ1-2
clone_size: few
v_call: TRBV30
d_call: .
cdr3_nt: TGTGCCTGGAGCCCGCCCGGGGGGAATAACTATGGCTACACCTTC
cdr3_aa: CAWSPPGGNNYGYTF

j_call: TRBJ1-2
clone_size: medium-sized
v_call: TRBV7-2
d_call: .
cdr3_nt: TGTGCCAGCAGCCCACCCTTACAGGAAACCTATGGCTACACCTTC
cdr3_aa: CASSPPLQETYGYTF

j_call: TRBJ2-7
clone_size: medium-sized
v_call: TRBV6-1
d_call: .
cdr3_nt: TGTGCCAGCAGTGGACAGACCTACGAGCAGTACTTC
cdr3_aa: CASSGQTYEQYF

j_call: TRBJ2-2
clone_size: many
v_call: TRBV6-1
d_call: .
cdr3_nt: TGTGCCAGCAGGGGTACCGGACTAAACACCGGGGAGCTGTTTTTT
cdr3_aa: CASRGTGLNTGELFF

j_call: TRBJ2-1
clone_size: .
v_call: TRBV9
d_call: TRBD2
cdr3_nt: TGTGCCAGCAGCTCGACCCTGGGGGGAAGCGGGAGGGGTCTGTTCTTC
cdr3_aa: CASSSTLGGSGRGLFF

j_call: TRBJ2-1
clone_size: few
v_call: TRBV7-3
d_call: TRBD2
cdr3_nt: TGTGCCAGCAGCCCCGGGACTAGCGGCGATGAGCAGTTCTTC
cdr3_aa: CASSPGTSGDEQFF

j_call: TRBJ2-5
clone_size: large
v_call: TRBV20-1
d_call: TRBD2
cdr3_nt: TGCAGTGCTGGAAGGAGCGGGGGGGTGGTGGAGACCCAGTACTTC
cdr3_aa: CSAGRSGGVVETQYF